The rows below give T cell receptor beta chains drawn from one sample of a study of vaccination and CD4 T cells after COVID-19. MiXCR was run by TCRdb on the PCR reads, yielding one entry per CDR3 protein. This sample carries about 9,700 distinct CDR3 sequences, more than 60% of them seen once, and the ten largest clones take 37%. Their antigens are not known. The sequencing sample was made of CD4+ T cells from blood, cultured in vitro. These receptors originate from a human donor who had recovered from COVID-19. The CDR3 runs from the conserved cysteine through the conserved F or W. Only part of the rows carry a size: once, few, many, or a class if the clone is expanded.

cdr3_aa j_call clone_size v_call
CASSIMLAGETQYF TRBJ2-5 . TRBV19
CASSLGGPVRGNQPQHF TRBJ1-5 . TRBV7-9
CASSLEGGLGTGELFF TRBJ2-2 . TRBV27
CASSVEDRSSYEQYF TRBJ2-7 . TRBV6-1
CASSYTAGDAYEQYF TRBJ2-7 . TRBV7-9
CASSPSRTRGLNEQFF TRBJ2-1 . TRBV7-2
CSASEGRSGYQETQYF TRBJ2-5 . TRBV20-1
CSARGGRADTQYF TRBJ2-3 . TRBV20-1
CASSLGGGGGNTIYF TRBJ1-3 . TRBV7-2
CATLNGQGGYEQYF TRBJ2-7 . TRBV2
CASSIGGANVLTF TRBJ2-6 . TRBV19
CASSLALQGWGTEAFF TRBJ1-1 . TRBV11-2
CASSLRVFGVGELFF TRBJ2-2 . TRBV11-2
CASSFIVPDGAAQPQHF TRBJ1-5 once TRBV27
CASRSDSTYGYTF TRBJ1-2 . TRBV27
CSAPGQGGTDTQYF TRBJ2-3 . TRBV20-1
CASSWTGNQPQHF TRBJ1-5 . TRBV6-5
CASSDSSRSSPLHF TRBJ1-6 . TRBV6-1
CASSLGQNYGYTF TRBJ1-2 . TRBV11-3
CASSYSGDSSGNTIYF TRBJ1-3 . TRBV6-5
CASSLPDRGQSGYTF TRBJ1-2 . TRBV7-2
CSATLGGGIYNEQFF TRBJ2-1 . TRBV20-1
CASSGHLTDTQYF TRBJ2-3 . TRBV10-1
CASSRPDGLETQYF TRBJ2-5 . TRBV27
CSARPGGAGNTIYF TRBJ1-3 few TRBV20-1
CSARDLEAVLSGANVLTF TRBJ2-6 . TRBV20-1
CASSYINQGRGNTEAFF TRBJ1-1 . TRBV6-5
CASGRRRTEDYEQYF TRBJ2-7 few TRBV2
CASSVQGGERYF TRBJ2-7 . TRBV2
CASSAGLNQPQHF TRBJ1-5 . TRBV2
CATSEARGGQPQHF TRBJ1-5 . TRBV24-1
CSARPLGGPKETQYF TRBJ2-5 . TRBV20-1
CASSMGPGQNQPQHF TRBJ1-5 . TRBV19
CSARRDRASTEAFF TRBJ1-1 . TRBV20-1
CSARDGQGAPVGELFF TRBJ2-2 . TRBV20-1
CASSPGQGLDGYTF TRBJ1-2 once TRBV10-1
CASSAHRATEAFF TRBJ1-1 . TRBV6-1
CSARVGGGPKNIQYF TRBJ2-4 . TRBV20-1
CSASMRARGGYGYTF TRBJ1-2 . TRBV20-1
CASSFSGRANEQYF TRBJ2-7 . TRBV7-9
CASSQEQNYGYTF TRBJ1-2 . TRBV3-1
CSAQGLVRDEQFF TRBJ2-1 . TRBV20-1
CAWSTEYEQYF TRBJ2-7 few TRBV30
CASSLVIGGQETQYF TRBJ2-5 . TRBV7-2
CASSEDGTRDRVYF TRBJ2-5 . TRBV12-3/TRBV12-4
CATVSQADYGYTF TRBJ1-2 . TRBV6-1